Below are 29 T cell receptor beta chains sequenced from a single sample in a study of naive and memory T cell subsets. Study results and limitations: Naive repertoires, especially CD8, held a few larger clonotypes, possibly memory cells re-expressing CD45RA.

Both TRBC1 and TRBC2 were covered by a beta constant-region primer of two equimolar oligonucleotides. Nested alpha and beta constant-region primers with the SP2 primer drove four PCR rounds on ligated cDNA. TCRdb fed the UMI-ligation and nested PCR reads into MiXCR, producing one record per CDR3 protein. Among 150,000 or so distinct CDR3 sequences listed, 20% to 25% were seen once. For these receptors, no antigen is known. Sequencing was performed on naive CD4+ T cells from blood. Receptors were obtained from a human donor in good health.

The V and J genes are TRBV7-2 and TRBJ2-2; 12 bases line up with TRBD2. The CDR3 is 17 residues long. V gave up 2 bases and J gave up 6 bases; unmatched junction bases: 7. The germline CDR1 and CDR2 sequences are SGHTA and FQGNSA. CDR3 in DNA: TGTGCCAGCAGCTTAACCTCGGCTAGCGGGAGGGCCGGGGAGCTGTTTTTT. Residues: CASSLTSASGRAGELFF.

V is TRBV19 and J is TRBJ2-1; 9 nucleotides line up with TRBD1. J lost 8 bases, V lost 6 bases, and 11 bases had no gene match. The length of the CDR3 is 15 residues. The germline CDR1 and CDR2 sequences are LNHDA and SQIVND (reference sequence). CDR3 sequence reads: CASSLQGAVWDEQFF. CDR3 DNA: TGTGCCAGTAGCCTACAGGGGGCCGTTTGGGATGAGCAGTTCTTC.

The chain carries TRBV6-2 or TRBV6-3 and TRBJ2-7; D gene unclear. Per the germline V gene, CDR1 is MNHEY and CDR2 is SVGEGT. Trimming left V 6 bases short and J 4 bases short, with 13 bases between. This CDR3 contains 13 residues. CDR3 DNA sequence: TGTGCCAGCAGCAAGGATTGGGCGTACGAGCAGTACTTC. Its translation: CASSKDWAYEQYF.

This chain uses TRBV12-3 or TRBV12-4 with TRBJ2-2, with 7 bases matching TRBD2. V lost 1 base to trimming and J lost 5 bases; unmatched junction nucleotides: 7. The CDR3 length is 16 residues. CDR3 sequence (DNA): TGTGCCAGCAGTTTAGTTCGACTAGCTGGAACCGGGGAGCTGTTTTTT. This codes for CASSLVRLAGTGELFF.

This clonotype was recorded many times. CDR3 DNA: TGTGCCAGCAGCCCCTTCAGGGGCACTAGCACAGATACGCAGTATTTT. Its protein product is CASSPFRGTSTDTQYF. The chain is built from TRBV7-2 and TRBJ2-3; D perhaps matches TRBD1 (6 bases). There are 16 residues in the CDR3. The germline V gene has CDR1 SGHTA and CDR2 FQGNSA. V dropped 5 bases and J dropped 0 bases, with 15 bases sitting between them.

This chain links TRBV28 with TRBJ1-6, with D unclear. This CDR3 is built from 14 residues. CDR1 is MDHEN, CDR2 SYDVKM, per germline. Trimming removed 5 bases from V and 8 bases from J, with 13 bases in between. CDR3 coding DNA: TGTGCCAGCAGTCGGACCCTATCGGATTCACCCCTCCACTTT. Translating gives CASSRTLSDSPLHF.

The V and J genes are TRBV20-1 and TRBJ2-7, with D perhaps assigned TRBD1 or TRBD2 (6 bases each). Germline V lookup: CDR1 DFQATT, CDR2 SNEGSKA (reference sequence). The CDR3 extends over 12 amino acids. Trimming cost V 5 bases and J 6 bases, with 14 bases left between them. The DNA for the CDR3 is TGCAGTGCTTTACAGGGAGGTCCCGAGCAGTACTTC. As protein: CSALQGGPEQYF.

The rearrangement uses TRBV7-2 and TRBJ1-1; the D gene is possibly TRBD1 (5 bases). The germline V gene encodes CDR1 SGHTA and CDR2 FQGNSA. CDR3 length equals 13 residues. Trimming pared 3 bases from V and 3 bases from J, leaving 8 bases between. CDR3: CASSLIRDTEAFF. The CDR3 DNA reads as TGTGCCAGCAGCTTGATCAGGGACACTGAAGCTTTCTTT.

This clonotype was counted at least ten times. CDR3 amino acids: CSASLAGGPREQYF. The CDR3, as DNA: TGCAGTGCTAGTCTAGCGGGAGGGCCGAGGGAGCAGTACTTC. This chain uses TRBV20-1 with TRBJ2-7; 12 positions agree with TRBD2. With 3 bases clipped from V and 7 bases from J, the junction kept 7 bases outside the gene matches. Germline loops: CDR1 DFQATT, CDR2 SNEGSKA (reference sequence). The CDR3 is 14 amino acids.

The gene calls are TRBV27 and TRBJ2-6; no clear D. Trimming took 5 bases from V and 0 from J, leaving 8 bases between them. The CDR3 runs 15 residues. The germline V gene encodes CDR1 MNHEY and CDR2 SMNVEV (reference sequence). Here the CDR3 reads CASSPWSSGANVLTF. CDR3 DNA: TGTGCCAGCAGTCCCTGGAGCTCTGGGGCCAACGTCCTGACTTTC.

This clonotype was seen only a few times. V gene TRBV7-2 combines with J gene TRBJ2-1, with TRBD2 as a possible D gene (5 bases). Germline V gene lookup returns CDR1 SGHTA and CDR2 FQGNSA. Trimming cost V 1 base and J 0 bases, with 7 bases left between them. The CDR3 runs to 15 residues. The CDR3 reads CASSLDGISYNEQFF. The CDR3 DNA follows: TGTGCCAGCAGCTTAGACGGGATCTCCTACAATGAGCAGTTCTTC. The variable domain in full, completed from reference TRBV7-2 and TRBJ2-1, reads GAGVSQSPSNKVTEKGKDVELRCDPISGHTALYWYRQSLGQGLEFLIYFQGNSAPDKSGLPSDRFSAERTGGSVSTLTIQRTQQEDSAVYLCASSLDGISYNEQFFGPGTRLTVL.

This clonotype was observed a few times. V usage is TRBV12-3 or TRBV12-4 and J usage is TRBJ1-2; no reliable D call. Trimming took 2 bases from V and 4 from J, leaving 2 bases between them. The CDR3 contains 11 residues. The CDR3 loop reads CASSLLYGYTF. The DNA of the CDR3 is TGTGCCAGCAGTTTACTCTATGGCTACACCTTC.

The J gene is TRBJ1-1, the V gene TRBV10-3; D unresolved. V dropped 6 bases and J dropped 0 bases, with 11 bases sitting between them. This CDR3 has 14 residues. Germline lookup yields CDR1 ENHRY and CDR2 SYGVKD. The CDR3 reads CAIRTQPVNTEAFF. DNA of the CDR3: TGTGCCATCAGGACTCAACCTGTGAACACTGAAGCTTTCTTT.

The chain recombines TRBV6-6 with TRBJ2-2; possible D gene TRBD2, 6 bases. V shed 6 bases and J shed 4 bases, with 9 bases lying between them. The CDR3 length is 13 residues. Germline CDR1 and CDR2: MNHNY and SVGAGI (reference sequence). As DNA, the CDR3 is TGTGCCAGCAGCGGGAGAGGCACCGGGGAGCTGTTTTTT. Amino acids: CASSGRGTGELFF.

This clonotype was seen ten or more times. The V call is TRBV12-5, the J call TRBJ2-3, with D perhaps assigned TRBD1 or TRBD2 (5 bases each). This CDR3 has 15 residues. Trimming removed 1 base at V and 0 bases at J, with 8 bases between. Germline lookup yields CDR1 LGHNT and CDR2 FRNRAP. CDR3 coding DNA: TGTGCTAGTGGTTTGGGATGGGACAGCACAGATACGCAGTATTTT. Protein sequence: CASGLGWDSTDTQYF.

This rearrangement joins TRBV6-6 to TRBJ2-7; TRBD1 agrees at 10 bases. J gave up 6 bases and V 6 bases, and 11 bases lay outside the gene matches. The CDR3 spans 15 residues. From germline, CDR1 is MNHNY and CDR2 SVGAGI (reference sequence). The CDR3 reads CASSNLGDRGSEQYF. The CDR3 region has the DNA TGTGCCAGCAGCAACCTCGGGGACAGGGGAAGCGAGCAGTACTTC.

This clonotype was detected a few times. This chain connects TRBV20-1 to TRBJ2-1; no reliable D call. V shed 8 bases and J shed 10 bases, with 15 bases lying between them. CDR1 DFQATT and CDR2 SNEGSKA come from the germline V gene (reference sequence). The CDR3 has 11 amino acids. CDR3 nucleotide sequence: TGCAGTCCAAGTCTAGTTTCCGAGCAGTTCTTC. Translation gives CSPSLVSEQFF.

The table lists this clonotype with a few counts. The genes are TRBV24-1 and TRBJ1-5; D is undetermined. V gave up 5 bases and J gave up 6 bases, with 10 bases separating them. Germline-derived CDR1 and CDR2 are KGHDR and SFDVKD. The CDR3 has 13 residues. The CDR3 bases are TGTGCCACCAGTGTCCGGTCAGGTCAGCCCCAGCATTTT. This encodes CATSVRSGQPQHF.

This clonotype was found once. The CDR3 sequence: CASSVLPSGPGELFF. CDR3 in DNA: TGTGCCAGCAGCGTCCTCCCGTCAGGGCCCGGGGAGCTGTTTTTT. This chain links TRBV9 with TRBJ2-2; a possible D gene is TRBD1 (5 bases). V shed 2 bases and J shed 6 bases, with 14 bases lying between them. Germline V gene sequence: CDR1 SGDLS, CDR2 YYNGEE. The CDR3 covers 15 residues.

The rearrangement uses TRBV12-3 or TRBV12-4 and TRBJ2-1; a weak D match, TRBD1 (5 bases). Trimming removed 2 bases from V and 7 bases from J, with 9 bases in between. The CDR3 consists of 13 residues. The CDR3 reads CASSLLRTNEQFF. CDR3 DNA: TGTGCCAGCAGTTTATTGAGGACAAATGAGCAGTTCTTC.

This clonotype was found once. The V and J genes are TRBV20-1 and TRBJ2-4; D is possibly TRBD1 or TRBD2 (5 bases each). The V gene's germline CDR1 is DFQATT and CDR2 SNEGSKA (reference sequence). Trimming took off 5 bases at V and 7 bases at J, with 12 bases between the two ends. The CDR3 loop spans 12 amino acids. In DNA, the CDR3 is TGCAGTGCTGGGGGACGGTTCAACATTCAGTACTTC. Translating it yields CSAGGRFNIQYF.

On this clonotype itself: A much larger clone lies a single base off, so this may be a read error. The chain carries TRBV25-1 and TRBJ2-3; 7 positions match TRBD2. The CDR3 has 12 amino acids. Germline V gene lookup returns CDR1 MGHDK and CDR2 SYGVNS. The CDR3 coding sequence is TGTTCAGGCGGGAGTGGCACAGATACGCAGTATTTT. Amino acid sequence: CSGGSGTDTQYF. Based on the CDR3 plus reference TRBV25-1 and TRBJ2-3, the full variable domain is EADIYQTPRYLVIGTGKKITLECSQTMGHDKMYWYQQDPGMELHLIHYSYGVNSTEKGDLSSESTVSRIRTEHFPLTLESARPSHTSQYLCSGGSGTDTQYFGPGTRLTVL.

The chain recombines TRBV12-3 or TRBV12-4 with TRBJ2-7; 12 nucleotides agree with TRBD2. The CDR3 contains 18 residues. V lost 5 bases and J lost 2; bases outside the gene matches: 13. CDR3 residues: CASSKGRFGLAGPYEQYF. In DNA, the CDR3 is TGTGCCAGCAGTAAGGGACGGTTCGGACTAGCGGGACCCTACGAGCAGTACTTC.

This clonotype was detected a few times. V usage is TRBV11-1 and J usage is TRBJ1-4; D unresolved. Germline V CDR1 and CDR2: SGHAT, FQDESV (reference sequence). Trimming took off 1 base at V and 10 bases at J, with 7 bases between the two ends. The CDR3 has 12 residues. CDR3 sequence (DNA): TGTGCCAGCAGCTTAGTTAAGGGAAAACTGTTTTTT. This codes for CASSLVKGKLFF.

J is TRBJ1-1 and V is TRBV6-1; D possibly corresponds to TRBD1 (6 bases). Trimming removed 5 bases from V and 1 base from J, with 11 bases in between. In germline, CDR1 is MNHNS, CDR2 SASEGT. The CDR3 length is 14 residues. CDR3 sequence reads: CASSRGGRNTEAFF. CDR3 nucleotide sequence: TGTGCCAGCAGTAGAGGGGGTAGGAACACTGAAGCTTTCTTT.

This clonotype was recorded a few times. The genes are TRBV5-4 and TRBJ2-4, with 10 positions matching TRBD1. Germline V gene data show CDR1 as SGHNT and CDR2 as YYREEE (reference sequence). V gave up 3 bases and J gave up 7 bases; unmatched junction bases: 4. The CDR3 spans 14 residues. This CDR3 is CASSSRDRGNIQYF. The CDR3, as DNA: TGTGCCAGCAGCTCCCGGGACAGGGGTAACATTCAGTACTTC.

This clonotype came up a few times. V is TRBV4-1 and J is TRBJ2-4, with 8 positions matching TRBD2. CDR3 length: 18 amino acids. After removal of 1 base from V and 0 bases from J, the junction contained 8 bases not matched to a gene. Germline V gene lookup returns CDR1 MGHRA and CDR2 YSYEKL. The CDR3 is CASSQAGGPTIAKNIQYF. The CDR3 region has the DNA TGCGCCAGCAGCCAAGCGGGAGGGCCTACCATAGCCAAAAACATTCAGTACTTC.

The chain recombines TRBV2 with TRBJ2-1; either TRBD1 or TRBD2 may supply D (6 bases each). Trimming cost V 6 bases and J 4 bases, with 13 bases left between them. The CDR3 length is 14 residues. Per the germline V gene, CDR1 is SNHLY and CDR2 is FYNNEI. CDR3 DNA sequence: TGTGCCAGCAGGGCGGGACAAATTTACAATGAGCAGTTCTTC. Protein product: CASRAGQIYNEQFF.

This clonotype occurred many times. This chain connects TRBV2 to TRBJ2-7; possibly TRBD1 for D (6 bases). V was pared by 7 bases and J by 7 bases, with 17 bases between. CDR1 is SNHLY and CDR2 is FYNNEI in the germline V gene. This CDR3 is 13 amino acids long. The CDR3 DNA is TGTGCCAGCACCATACTAAGGGGGAGAGAGCAGTACTTC. Residues: CASTILRGREQYF. The full variable domain, in which reference TRBV2 and TRBJ2-7 provide the parts outside the CDR3, is EPEVTQTPSHQVTQMGQEVILRCVPISNHLYFYWYRQILGQKVEFLVSFYNNEISEKSEIFDDQFSVERPDGSNFTLKIRSTKLEDSAMYFCASTILRGREQYFGPGTRLTVT.